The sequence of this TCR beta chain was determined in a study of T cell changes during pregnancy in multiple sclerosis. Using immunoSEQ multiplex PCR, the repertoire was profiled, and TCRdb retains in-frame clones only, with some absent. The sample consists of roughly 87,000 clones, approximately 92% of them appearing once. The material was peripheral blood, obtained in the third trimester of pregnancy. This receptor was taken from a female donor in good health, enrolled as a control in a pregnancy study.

CDR3 DNA: TGTGCCAGCAGCCAAGACAGGGGCCAAGAGACCCAGTACTTC. Its protein is CASSQDRGQETQYF. The V and J genes are TRBV4-2 and TRBJ2-5; maybe TRBD1 (6 bases). This CDR3 contains 14 residues. From germline, CDR1 is LGHNA and CDR2 YNFKEQ. V was clipped by 0 bases and J by 1 base, with 6 bases between them.